This T cell receptor beta chain was obtained from a study of blood T cell repertoires in COVID-19. At the level of the study: The United States, Italy and Spain were the sources of the acute and convalescent COVID-19 samples. T cells, B-cell-depleted T cells, or PBMCs supplied cDNA or gDNA.

Between the trimmed V and J ends, which lost 0 bases and 11 bases, there was a span of 16 bases. CDR3 length equals 14 residues. Germline loops: CDR1 MNHEY, CDR2 SVGEGT. Original processing methods: Researchers report that nucleated cell counts were estimated from reference gene primer amplification. Clones were read by immunoSEQ multiplex PCR, and TCRdb kept only the in-frame ones, dropping some. V, J and clone size reflect that table, while D and trimming were determined from the DNA. Here the sample spans around 150,000 clones, around nine tenths being singletons. The chain employs TRBV6-2 or TRBV6-3 and TRBJ1-1; D remains unclear. The clonotype comes from a middle-aged woman with acute or convalescent COVID-19. Specimen: peripheral blood. The DNA of the CDR3 is TGTGCCAGCAGTTACTCGATTCGGGTCCCGGCGGCTTTCTTT. Translated, it gives CASSYSIRVPAAFF.